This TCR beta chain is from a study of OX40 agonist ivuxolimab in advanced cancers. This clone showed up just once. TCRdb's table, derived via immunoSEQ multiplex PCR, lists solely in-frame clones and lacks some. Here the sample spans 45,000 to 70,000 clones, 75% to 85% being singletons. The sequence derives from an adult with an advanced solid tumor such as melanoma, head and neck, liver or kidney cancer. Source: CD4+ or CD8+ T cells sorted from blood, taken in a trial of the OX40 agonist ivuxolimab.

This chain's CDR3 is CASSTTGLHYGYTF. CDR3 coding DNA: TGTGCCAGCTCTACGACGGGGCTCCACTATGGCTACACCTTC. The J gene is TRBJ1-2, the V gene TRBV7-9; D may be TRBD1 (5 bases). CDR3 length equals 14 residues. Deletions cut 8 bases from V and 3 bases from J, with 16 bases between. Per the germline V gene, CDR1 is SEHNR and CDR2 is FQNEAQ (reference sequence).